The rows below give T cell receptor beta chains drawn from one sample of a study of shared clonotypes between healthy human individuals. Some clones are missing from TCRdb's copy, which holds only in-frame ones; the method was immunoSEQ multiplex PCR. Among 900,000 to 1,200,000 clones listed, about 84% were seen once. What was sequenced was memory CD4+ T cells from PBMCs. The receptors derive from a young man in good health. Some clones in this sample may be carry-over from other donors' samples. Both conserved end residues are part of each CDR3. The order of the fields is J gene, V gene, CDR3 protein.

J gene: TRBJ2-2
V gene: TRBV14
CDR3 protein: CASSSFQVGELFF

J gene: TRBJ1-1
V gene: TRBV19
CDR3 protein: CASSQQMNTEAFF

J gene: TRBJ2-4
V gene: TRBV28
CDR3 protein: CASRRDRTLPYF

J gene: TRBJ2-5
V gene: TRBV7-9
CDR3 protein: CASSTTTRGRGETQYF

J gene: TRBJ2-7
V gene: TRBV27
CDR3 protein: CASSLRPGTGDYEQYF

J gene: TRBJ1-2
V gene: TRBV7-3
CDR3 protein: CASSLARGLVNYGYTF

J gene: TRBJ2-7
V gene: TRBV18
CDR3 protein: CASSPGLVPYEQYF

J gene: TRBJ2-7
V gene: TRBV18
CDR3 protein: CASSPQRYEQYF

J gene: TRBJ2-1
V gene: TRBV7-3
CDR3 protein: CASSLNRTRTGNNEQFF

J gene: TRBJ2-1
V gene: TRBV5-1
CDR3 protein: CASSLAGGVSEQFF

J gene: TRBJ1-1
V gene: TRBV18
CDR3 protein: CASSSGSNTEAFF

J gene: TRBJ1-2
V gene: TRBV18
CDR3 protein: CASSPRTGLGGYTF

J gene: TRBJ1-6
V gene: TRBV10-2
CDR3 protein: CASSGQGHNSPLHF

J gene: TRBJ2-1
V gene: TRBV2
CDR3 protein: CASKGTSGRREQFF

J gene: TRBJ2-7
V gene: TRBV5-4
CDR3 protein: CASSPGQGGYEQYF

J gene: TRBJ2-1
V gene: TRBV5-4
CDR3 protein: CASSTGTSRNEQFF

J gene: TRBJ1-1
V gene: TRBV9
CDR3 protein: CASSNQGSNTEAFF

J gene: TRBJ1-1
V gene: TRBV18
CDR3 protein: CASSPTGGEAFF

J gene: TRBJ1-1
V gene: TRBV25-1
CDR3 protein: CASSDPRLNTEAFF

J gene: TRBJ1-4
V gene: TRBV28
CDR3 protein: CASSRRGLNEKLFF

J gene: TRBJ1-3
V gene: TRBV5-6
CDR3 protein: CASSSDRHSGNTIYF

J gene: TRBJ2-7
V gene: TRBV5-1
CDR3 protein: CASSLGSADTYEQYF

J gene: TRBJ2-7
V gene: TRBV15
CDR3 protein: CATSREALTYEQYF

J gene: TRBJ2-7
V gene: TRBV9
CDR3 protein: CASSVVAQGGEQYF

J gene: TRBJ2-3
V gene: TRBV9
CDR3 protein: CASSPSWGHTDTQYF

J gene: TRBJ1-1
V gene: TRBV28
CDR3 protein: CASNWGGARRTEAFF

J gene: TRBJ2-1
V gene: TRBV9
CDR3 protein: CASSASGSSYNEQFF

J gene: TRBJ2-3
V gene: TRBV9
CDR3 protein: CASRVLGSTDTQYF

J gene: TRBJ2-7
V gene: TRBV7-8
CDR3 protein: CASSLGGASGSLGEQYF

J gene: TRBJ1-5
V gene: TRBV7-2
CDR3 protein: CASSLGQEQPQHF

J gene: TRBJ2-7
V gene: TRBV28
CDR3 protein: CASSFQLYEQYF

J gene: TRBJ1-2
V gene: TRBV5-1
CDR3 protein: CASSLGAYGYTF

J gene: TRBJ2-2
V gene: TRBV5-1
CDR3 protein: CASSPGSTGELFF

J gene: TRBJ1-5
V gene: TRBV28
CDR3 protein: CASPGQGPYSNQPQHF

J gene: TRBJ1-2
V gene: TRBV5-4
CDR3 protein: CASSLQGFGYTF

J gene: TRBJ2-2
V gene: TRBV2
CDR3 protein: CASRGSSGNAGELFF

J gene: TRBJ2-1
V gene: TRBV9
CDR3 protein: CASSVGSDFYNEQFF

J gene: TRBJ1-4
V gene: TRBV2
CDR3 protein: CARRDRGGTNEKLFF

J gene: TRBJ1-5
V gene: TRBV12-2
CDR3 protein: CASRLEGAEDQPQHF

J gene: TRBJ2-7
V gene: TRBV28
CDR3 protein: CASSFWTSREQYF

J gene: TRBJ2-7
V gene: TRBV2
CDR3 protein: CASTPGLASPEQYF

J gene: TRBJ2-5
V gene: TRBV5-1
CDR3 protein: CASSAEGTLVGETQYF

J gene: NA
V gene: TRBV14
CDR3 protein: CASSQEDVRAHEQYF

J gene: TRBJ2-1
V gene: TRBV5-1
CDR3 protein: CASSSNSIEQFF

J gene: TRBJ2-7
V gene: TRBV5-1
CDR3 protein: CASRRQEGTYEQYF

J gene: TRBJ1-3
V gene: TRBV10-2
CDR3 protein: CASTPSGDPGNTIYF

J gene: TRBJ2-3
V gene: TRBV10-3
CDR3 protein: CAITSDRGPTDTQYF

J gene: TRBJ2-3
V gene: TRBV30
CDR3 protein: CAWSANTISTQYF

J gene: TRBJ2-7
V gene: TRBV5-1
CDR3 protein: CASTSGTSYEQYF

J gene: TRBJ2-1
V gene: TRBV5-4
CDR3 protein: CASSLANGDEQFF

J gene: TRBJ2-3
V gene: TRBV7-2
CDR3 protein: CASSFVAAFRDTQYF